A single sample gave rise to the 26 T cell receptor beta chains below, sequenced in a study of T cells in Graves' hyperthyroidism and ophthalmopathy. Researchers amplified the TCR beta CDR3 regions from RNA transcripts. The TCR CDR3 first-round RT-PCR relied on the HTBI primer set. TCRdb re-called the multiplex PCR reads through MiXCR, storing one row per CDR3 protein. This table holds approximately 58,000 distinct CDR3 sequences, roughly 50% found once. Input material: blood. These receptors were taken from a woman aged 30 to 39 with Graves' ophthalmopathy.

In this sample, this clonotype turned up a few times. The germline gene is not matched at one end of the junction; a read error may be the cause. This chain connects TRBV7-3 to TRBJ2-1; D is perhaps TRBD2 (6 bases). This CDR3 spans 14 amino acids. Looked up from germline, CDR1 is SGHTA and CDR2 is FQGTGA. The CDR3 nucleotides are TGTGCCAGCAAGGAGGGCAGCGGCGGGAATGCGCAGTTCTTC. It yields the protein CASKEGSGGNAQFF. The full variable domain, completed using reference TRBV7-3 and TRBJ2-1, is GAGVSQTPSNKVTEKGKYVELRCDPISGHTALYWYRQSLGQGPEFLIYFQGTGAADDSGLPNDRFFAVRPEGSVSTLKIQRTERGDSAVYLCASKEGSGGNAQFFGPGTRLTVL.

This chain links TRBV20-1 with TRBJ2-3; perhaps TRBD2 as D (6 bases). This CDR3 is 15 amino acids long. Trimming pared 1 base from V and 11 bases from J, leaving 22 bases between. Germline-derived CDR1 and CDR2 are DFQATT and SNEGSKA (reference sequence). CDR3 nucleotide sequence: TGCAGTGCTAGAGTCGGGGGAGCGACGCGGAATGAGCAGTATTTT. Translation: CSARVGGATRNEQYF.

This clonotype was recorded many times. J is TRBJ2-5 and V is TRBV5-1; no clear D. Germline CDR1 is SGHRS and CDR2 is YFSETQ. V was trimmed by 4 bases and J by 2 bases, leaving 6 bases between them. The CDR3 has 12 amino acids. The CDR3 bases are TGCGCCAGCAGCCCGGAACAAGAGACCCAGTACTTC. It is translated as CASSPEQETQYF.

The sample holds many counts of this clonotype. The CDR3 sequence is CASSSQQQGSPTEAFF. The CDR3 DNA reads TGTGCCAGTAGTAGTCAACAACAGGGCAGCCCCACTGAAGCTTTCTTT. V and J are TRBV19 and TRBJ1-1; D perhaps matches TRBD1 (6 bases). CDR3 length: 16 amino acids. V was cut by 4 bases and J by 4 bases, with 19 bases left in between. Germline loops: CDR1 LNHDA, CDR2 SQIVND (reference sequence).

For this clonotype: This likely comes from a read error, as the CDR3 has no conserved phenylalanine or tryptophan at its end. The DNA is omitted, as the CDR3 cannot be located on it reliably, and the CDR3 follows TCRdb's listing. CDR3: CASSVVGQNSPLHFGN. The V call is TRBV9, the J call TRBJ2-5; the table's D call TRBD1 went unverified against the DNA. Germline CDR1 reads SGDLS; CDR2 reads YYNGEE. Ends included, the CDR3 has 16 residues.

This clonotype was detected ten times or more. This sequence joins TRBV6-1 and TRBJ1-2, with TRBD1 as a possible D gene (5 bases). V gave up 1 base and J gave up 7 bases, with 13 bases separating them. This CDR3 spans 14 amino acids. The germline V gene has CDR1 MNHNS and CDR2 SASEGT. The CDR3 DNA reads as TGTGCCAGCAGTGAAGGGGACGGGGTCCGTGGCTACACCTTC. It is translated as CASSEGDGVRGYTF.

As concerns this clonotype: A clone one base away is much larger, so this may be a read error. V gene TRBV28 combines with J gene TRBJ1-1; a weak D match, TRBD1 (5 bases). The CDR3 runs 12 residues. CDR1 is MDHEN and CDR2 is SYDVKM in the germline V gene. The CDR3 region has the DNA TGTGCCAGCGGGGCGGTGAACACTCAAGCTTTCTTT. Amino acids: CASGAVNTQAFF.

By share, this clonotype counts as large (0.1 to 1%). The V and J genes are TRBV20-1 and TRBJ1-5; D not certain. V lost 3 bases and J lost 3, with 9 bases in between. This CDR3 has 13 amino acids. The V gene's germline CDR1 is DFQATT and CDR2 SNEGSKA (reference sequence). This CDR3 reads CSASGWANQPQHF. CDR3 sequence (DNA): TGCAGTGCTAGTGGGTGGGCCAATCAGCCCCAGCATTTT.

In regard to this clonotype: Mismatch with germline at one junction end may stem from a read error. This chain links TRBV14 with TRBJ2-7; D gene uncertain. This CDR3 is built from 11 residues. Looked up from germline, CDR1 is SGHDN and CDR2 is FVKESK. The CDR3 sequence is CASSQVNEPYF. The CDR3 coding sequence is TGTGCCAGCAGCCAAGTTAACGAGCCGTACTTC.

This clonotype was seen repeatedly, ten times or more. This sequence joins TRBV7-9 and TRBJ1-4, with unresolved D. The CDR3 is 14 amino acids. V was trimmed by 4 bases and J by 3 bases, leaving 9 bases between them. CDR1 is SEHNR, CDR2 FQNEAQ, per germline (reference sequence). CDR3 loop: CASSSTWPNEKLFF. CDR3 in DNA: TGTGCCAGCAGCTCGACCTGGCCTAATGAAAAACTGTTTTTT.

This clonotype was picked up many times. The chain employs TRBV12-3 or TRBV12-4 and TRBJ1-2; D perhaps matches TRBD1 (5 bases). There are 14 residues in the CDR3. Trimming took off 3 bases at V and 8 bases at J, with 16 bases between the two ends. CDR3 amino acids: CASSLESHWGGYTF. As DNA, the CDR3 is TGTGCCAGCAGTTTGGAGTCTCACTGGGGCGGCTACACCTTC.

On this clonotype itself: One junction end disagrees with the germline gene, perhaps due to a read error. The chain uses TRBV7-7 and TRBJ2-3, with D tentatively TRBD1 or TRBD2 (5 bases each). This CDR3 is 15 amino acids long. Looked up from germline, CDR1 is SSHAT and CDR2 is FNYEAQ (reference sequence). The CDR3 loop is CASSLTRGSTDTQYF. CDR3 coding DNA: TGTGCTAGCAGCTTAACGAGGGGTAGCACAGATACGCAGTATTTT.

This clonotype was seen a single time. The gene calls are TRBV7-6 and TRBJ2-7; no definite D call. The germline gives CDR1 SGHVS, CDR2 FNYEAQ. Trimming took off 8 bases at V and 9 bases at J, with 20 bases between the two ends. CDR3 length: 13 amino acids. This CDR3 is CASCSGPNYLQYF. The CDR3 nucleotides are TGTGCCAGCTGCTCCGGGCCCAACTACCTGCAGTACTTC.

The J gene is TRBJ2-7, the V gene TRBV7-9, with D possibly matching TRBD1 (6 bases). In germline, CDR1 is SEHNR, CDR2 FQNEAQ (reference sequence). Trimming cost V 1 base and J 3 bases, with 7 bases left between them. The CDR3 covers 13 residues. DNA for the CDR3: TGTGCCAGCAGCTTAGGGGACAACTACGAGCAGTACTTC. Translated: CASSLGDNYEQYF.

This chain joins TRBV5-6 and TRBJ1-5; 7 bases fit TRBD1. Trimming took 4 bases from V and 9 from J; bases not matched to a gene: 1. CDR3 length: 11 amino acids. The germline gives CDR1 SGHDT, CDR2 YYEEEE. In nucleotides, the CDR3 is TGTGCCAGCAGCCACAGGGGGCCCCAGCATTTT. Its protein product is CASSHRGPQHF.

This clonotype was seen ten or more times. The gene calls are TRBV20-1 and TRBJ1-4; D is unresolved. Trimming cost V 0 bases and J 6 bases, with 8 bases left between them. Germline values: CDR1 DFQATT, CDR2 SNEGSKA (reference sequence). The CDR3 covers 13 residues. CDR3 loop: CSARDGLHEKLFF. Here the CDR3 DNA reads TGCAGTGCTAGAGATGGCCTCCATGAAAAACTGTTTTTT.

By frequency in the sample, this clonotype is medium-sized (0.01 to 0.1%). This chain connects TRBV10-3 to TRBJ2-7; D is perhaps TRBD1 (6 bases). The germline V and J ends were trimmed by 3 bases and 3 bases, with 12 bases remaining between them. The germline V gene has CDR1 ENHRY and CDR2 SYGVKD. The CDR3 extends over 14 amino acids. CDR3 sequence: CAISDSQGSYEQYF. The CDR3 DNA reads TGTGCCATCAGTGATAGCCAGGGGAGCTACGAGCAGTACTTC.

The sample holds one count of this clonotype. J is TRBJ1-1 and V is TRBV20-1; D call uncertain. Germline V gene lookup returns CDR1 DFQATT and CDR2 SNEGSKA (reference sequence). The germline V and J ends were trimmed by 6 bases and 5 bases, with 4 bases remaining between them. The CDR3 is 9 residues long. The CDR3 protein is CSAPTEAFF. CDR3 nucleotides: TGCAGTGCCCCGACTGAAGCTTTCTTT.

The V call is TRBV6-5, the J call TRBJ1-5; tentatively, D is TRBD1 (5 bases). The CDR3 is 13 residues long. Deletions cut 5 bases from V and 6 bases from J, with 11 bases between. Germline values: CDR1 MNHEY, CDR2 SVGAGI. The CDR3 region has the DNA TGTGCCAGCAGTGGGGGGGTAAGTCAGCCCCAGCATTTT. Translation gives CASSGGVSQPQHF.

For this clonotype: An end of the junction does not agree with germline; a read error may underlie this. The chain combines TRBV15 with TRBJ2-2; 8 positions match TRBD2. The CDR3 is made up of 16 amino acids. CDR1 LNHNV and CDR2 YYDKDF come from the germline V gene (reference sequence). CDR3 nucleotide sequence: TGTGCCACTAGTAGACATGGCGGGGGGAACACCGGGGGGCTGTTTTTT. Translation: CATSRHGGGNTGGLFF. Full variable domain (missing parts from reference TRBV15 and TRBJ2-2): DAMVIQNPRYQVTQFGKPVTLSCSQTLNHNVMYWYQQKSSQAPKLLFHYYDKDFNNEADTPDNFQSRRPNTSFCFLDIRSPGLGDTAMYLCATSRHGGGNTGGLFFGEGSRLTVL.

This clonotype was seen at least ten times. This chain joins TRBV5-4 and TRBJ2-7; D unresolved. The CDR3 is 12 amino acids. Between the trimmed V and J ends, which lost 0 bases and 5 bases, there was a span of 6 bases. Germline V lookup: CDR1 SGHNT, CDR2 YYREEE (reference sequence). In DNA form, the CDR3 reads TGTGCCAGCAGCTTGGGTCTTAACGAGCAGTACTTC. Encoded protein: CASSLGLNEQYF.

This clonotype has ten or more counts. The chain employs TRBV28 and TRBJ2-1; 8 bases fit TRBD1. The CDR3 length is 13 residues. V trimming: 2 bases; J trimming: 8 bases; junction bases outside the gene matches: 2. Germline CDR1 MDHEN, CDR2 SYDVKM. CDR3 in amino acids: CASSLGQGHEQFF. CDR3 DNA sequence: TGTGCCAGCAGTTTAGGACAGGGACATGAGCAGTTCTTC.

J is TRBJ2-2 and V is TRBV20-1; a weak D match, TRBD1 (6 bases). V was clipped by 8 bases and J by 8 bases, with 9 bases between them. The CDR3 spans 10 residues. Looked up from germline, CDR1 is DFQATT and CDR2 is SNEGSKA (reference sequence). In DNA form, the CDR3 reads TGCAGTTCCGGGACAGGGGAGCTGTTTTTT. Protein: CSSGTGELFF.

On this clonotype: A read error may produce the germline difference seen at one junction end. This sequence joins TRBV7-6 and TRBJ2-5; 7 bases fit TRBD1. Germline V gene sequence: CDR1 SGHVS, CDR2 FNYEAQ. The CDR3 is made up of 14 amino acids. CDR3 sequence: CASSYATGDETRCF. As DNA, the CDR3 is TGTGCCAGCAGCTACGCTACAGGGGACGAGACCCGGTGCTTC.

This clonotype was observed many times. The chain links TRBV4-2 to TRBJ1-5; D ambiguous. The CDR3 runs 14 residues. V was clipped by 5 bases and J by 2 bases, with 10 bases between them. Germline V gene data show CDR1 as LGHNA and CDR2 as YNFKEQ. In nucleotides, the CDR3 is TGTGCCAGCAGCTACACAGAGCGCAATCAGCCCCAGCATTTT. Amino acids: CASSYTERNQPQHF.

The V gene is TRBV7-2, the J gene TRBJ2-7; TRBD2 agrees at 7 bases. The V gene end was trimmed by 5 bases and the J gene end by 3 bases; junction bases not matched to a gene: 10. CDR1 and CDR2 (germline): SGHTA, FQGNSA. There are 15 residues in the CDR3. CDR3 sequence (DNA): TGTGCCAGCAGCCGGACAAGCGGGAAGATCTACGAGCAGTACTTC. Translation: CASSRTSGKIYEQYF.